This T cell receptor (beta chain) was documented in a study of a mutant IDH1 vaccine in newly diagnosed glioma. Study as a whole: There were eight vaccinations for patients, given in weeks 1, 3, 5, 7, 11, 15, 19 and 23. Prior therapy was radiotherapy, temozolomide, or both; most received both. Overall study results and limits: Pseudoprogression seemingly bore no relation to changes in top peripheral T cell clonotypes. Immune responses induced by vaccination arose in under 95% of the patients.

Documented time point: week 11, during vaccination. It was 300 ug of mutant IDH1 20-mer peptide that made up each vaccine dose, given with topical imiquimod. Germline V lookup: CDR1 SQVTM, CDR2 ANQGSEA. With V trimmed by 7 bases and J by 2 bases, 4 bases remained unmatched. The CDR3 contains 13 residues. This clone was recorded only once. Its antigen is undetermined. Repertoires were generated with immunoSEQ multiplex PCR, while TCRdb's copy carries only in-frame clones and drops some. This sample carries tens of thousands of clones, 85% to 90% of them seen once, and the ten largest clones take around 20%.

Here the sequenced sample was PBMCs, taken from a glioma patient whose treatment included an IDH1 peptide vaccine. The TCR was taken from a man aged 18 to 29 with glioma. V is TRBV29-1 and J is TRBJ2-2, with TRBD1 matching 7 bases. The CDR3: CSARQGNTGELFF. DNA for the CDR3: TGCAGCGCCCGACAGGGTAACACCGGGGAGCTGTTTTTT.